The 5 T cell receptor beta chains given below trace back to one sample, sequenced in a study of long-term antiretroviral therapy in people with HIV. Assay version v3.0 of immunoSEQ was used, and it was run at survey level. TCRdb keeps only in-frame clones here, not all; method: immunoSEQ multiplex PCR. The sample consists of about 25,000 clones, approximately 80% of them appearing once. The sample was unsorted PBMCs, taken just over 4.2 years after starting antiretroviral therapy. The origin of the receptors is a man younger than 45 with HIV.

This clone appeared once. The V and J genes are TRBV11-1 and TRBJ2-5; D uncertain. The CDR3 sequence is 15 residues long. The V gene's germline CDR1 is SGHAT and CDR2 FQDESV (reference sequence). V lost 2 bases and J 1 base, leaving 11 bases between the germline ends. The CDR3, as DNA: TGTGCCAGCAGCTTAACCAACAGCTTCCAAGAGACCCAGTACTTC. It encodes CASSLTNSFQETQYF.

The chain couples TRBV27 to TRBJ2-1, with 8 positions matching TRBD2. The CDR3 runs 14 residues. The germline V gene encodes CDR1 MNHEY and CDR2 SMNVEV (reference sequence). Unmatched junction bases numbered 5, after V lost 4 bases and J lost 6 bases. CDR3 nucleotides: TGTGCCAGCAGTTACGCCGGGACTAGCAATGAGCAGTTCTTC. It codes for CASSYAGTSNEQFF.

The gene calls are TRBV28 and TRBJ2-7, with 8 positions matching TRBD1. CDR1 is MDHEN and CDR2 is SYDVKM in the germline V gene. This CDR3 is 14 amino acids long. Germline trimming cut 6 bases from V and 6 bases from J; bases unmatched to any gene: 10. CDR3 bases: TGTGCCAGCAGCCTCTCCGACAGGGGAGGCGAGCAGTACTTC. Translating it yields CASSLSDRGGEQYF.

The chain links TRBV7-2 to TRBJ2-7; TRBD2 matches 9 bases. CDR1 is SGHTA, CDR2 FQGNSA, per germline. CDR3 size: 15 residues. Losses at the gene ends were 8 bases for V and 3 bases for J; bases not matched to a gene: 11. CDR3 protein: CASRPDSGGIYEQYF. Here the CDR3 DNA reads TGTGCCAGCCGACCCGATAGCGGGGGTATCTACGAGCAGTACTTC.

The chain combines TRBV7-9 with TRBJ2-7; 7 bases fit TRBD1. CDR1 is SEHNR and CDR2 is FQNEAQ in the germline V gene (reference sequence). V lost 2 bases, J lost 0 bases, and 16 bases stayed unmatched. This CDR3 spans 19 amino acids. CDR3: CASSLTGQTTGSSSYEQYF. CDR3 coding DNA: TGTGCCAGCAGCTTAACGGGCCAGACGACAGGGAGTTCCTCCTACGAGCAGTACTTC.